These T cell receptor beta chains were read from a single sample in a study of T cell repertoires in cytomegalovirus infection. TCRdb used MiXCR to reprocess the reads, holding one entry per CDR3 protein. The profile shows roughly 60,000 distinct CDR3 sequences, about 30% of them singletons. Their antigens are not known. What was sequenced was PBMCs, sequenced either directly or after in vitro stimulation (not recorded which). The receptors stem from a human donor in good health (CMV status not recorded). Some clones in this sample may be carry-over from other donors' samples. Each CDR3 is given with its conserved first and last residue. The D gene is left open where the match is weak. Clone size, where shown, is once, few, many, or a class for clones that have expanded.

clone_size: .; j_call: TRBJ2-7; d_call: TRBD2; v_call: TRBV5-1; cdr3_nt: TGCGCCAGCAGCTATGAGGATAGCGGGGCTTCCTACGAGCAGTACTTC; cdr3_aa: CASSYEDSGASYEQYF
clone_size: .; j_call: TRBJ2-7; d_call: TRBD2; v_call: TRBV20-1; cdr3_nt: TGCAGTGCTAGAGACCGGGGGGACGTTTCCTACGAGCAGTACTTC; cdr3_aa: CSARDRGDVSYEQYF
clone_size: .; j_call: TRBJ2-3; d_call: TRBD1; v_call: TRBV15; cdr3_nt: TGTGCCACCAGCAGAGATCTGGGACAGGGGGCACCTAGCACAGATACGCAGTATTTT; cdr3_aa: CATSRDLGQGAPSTDTQYF
clone_size: .; j_call: TRBJ2-7; d_call: .; v_call: TRBV15; cdr3_nt: TGTGCCACCAGCCGTGGGTACGAGCAGTACTTC; cdr3_aa: CATSRGYEQYF
clone_size: .; j_call: TRBJ1-6; d_call: .; v_call: TRBV2; cdr3_nt: TGTGCCAGCAGTGAAGCGATGGATTCACCCCTCCACTTT; cdr3_aa: CASSEAMDSPLHF
clone_size: .; j_call: TRBJ1-2; d_call: .; v_call: TRBV27; cdr3_nt: TGTGCCAGCAGTTTTTTTTCTACAGGACCATCCCCTATAGGAAATAACTATGGCTACACCTTC; cdr3_aa: CASSFFSTGPSPIGNNYGYTF
clone_size: .; j_call: TRBJ2-1; d_call: TRBD2; v_call: TRBV20-1; cdr3_nt: TGCAGTGCTAGACTAGCGGGGGGTGACAATGAGCAGTTCTTC; cdr3_aa: CSARLAGGDNEQFF
clone_size: .; j_call: TRBJ2-3; d_call: TRBD1; v_call: TRBV7-9; cdr3_nt: TGTGCCAGCAGCTTTGACAGGGCTATTACAGATACGCAGTATTTT; cdr3_aa: CASSFDRAITDTQYF
clone_size: .; j_call: TRBJ2-5; d_call: .; v_call: TRBV6-6; cdr3_nt: TGTGCCAGCAGTTACAGTAACTTCCAAGAGACCCAGTACTTC; cdr3_aa: CASSYSNFQETQYF
clone_size: few; j_call: TRBJ2-4; d_call: .; v_call: TRBV11-2; cdr3_nt: TGTGCCAGCAGCTTAGGATGGGCCAAAAACATTCAGTACTTC; cdr3_aa: CASSLGWAKNIQYF
clone_size: many; j_call: TRBJ1-5; d_call: .; v_call: TRBV7-2; cdr3_nt: TGTGCCAGCAGTCCCGGGACATTAGATAATCAGCCCCAGCATTTT; cdr3_aa: CASSPGTLDNQPQHF
clone_size: .; j_call: TRBJ2-1; d_call: TRBD2; v_call: TRBV6-2/TRBV6-3; cdr3_nt: TGTGCCAGCAGCTATAACTGGGTATTAGCGGGAGGGCATGAGCAGTTCTTC; cdr3_aa: CASSYNWVLAGGHEQFF
clone_size: few; j_call: TRBJ2-4; d_call: .; v_call: TRBV12-3/TRBV12-4; cdr3_nt: TGTGCCAGCAGTGAGGCGTACGGAGGGAACATTCAGTACTTC; cdr3_aa: CASSEAYGGNIQYF
clone_size: .; j_call: TRBJ1-1; d_call: .; v_call: TRBV12-5; cdr3_nt: TGTGCTAGTGGTTCTGTGCTAGGGCGGAAGAACACTGAAGCTTTCTTT; cdr3_aa: CASGSVLGRKNTEAFF
clone_size: few; j_call: TRBJ2-7; d_call: .; v_call: TRBV6-5; cdr3_nt: TGTGCCAGCAGCCACTTAAGCCCTTCGTCCGAGCAGTACTTC; cdr3_aa: CASSHLSPSSEQYF
clone_size: few; j_call: TRBJ1-3; d_call: .; v_call: TRBV7-9; cdr3_nt: TGTGCCAGCAGCCCGGGGGAATCTGGAAACACCATATATTTT; cdr3_aa: CASSPGESGNTIYF